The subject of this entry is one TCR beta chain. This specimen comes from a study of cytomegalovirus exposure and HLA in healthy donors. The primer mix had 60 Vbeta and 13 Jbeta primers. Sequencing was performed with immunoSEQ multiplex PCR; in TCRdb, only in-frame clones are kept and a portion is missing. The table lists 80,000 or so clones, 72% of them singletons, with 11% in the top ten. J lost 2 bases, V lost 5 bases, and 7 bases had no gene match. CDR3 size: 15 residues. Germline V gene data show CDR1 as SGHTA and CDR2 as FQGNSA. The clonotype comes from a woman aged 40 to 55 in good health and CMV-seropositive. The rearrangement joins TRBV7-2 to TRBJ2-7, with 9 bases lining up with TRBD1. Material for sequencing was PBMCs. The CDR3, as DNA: TGTGCCAGCAGCCGAGGACAGGGGAGCCCCTACGAGCAGTACTTC. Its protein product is CASSRGQGSPYEQYF.